This T cell receptor (beta chain) was sequenced for a study of blood T cell repertoires in COVID-19. Overall study context: Material from acute and convalescent COVID-19 was sourced from the United States, Italy and Spain. The cDNA or gDNA used as material had been derived from T cells, B-cell-depleted T cells, or PBMCs.

A Seattle source enrolled patients during active infection and followed them longitudinally. CDR3 size: 16 residues. V gave up 5 bases and J gave up 7 bases; unmatched junction bases: 14. Looked up from germline, CDR1 is SGHAT and CDR2 is FQNNGV. Clones were read by immunoSEQ multiplex PCR, and TCRdb kept only the in-frame ones, dropping some. The sample has over 150,000 clones, more than 75% seen once. The TCR sequence derives from a woman aged 60-75 years with COVID-19, enrolled during active disease. The specimen was peripheral blood. This sequence joins TRBV11-2 and TRBJ1-1, with 9 bases fitting TRBD1. DNA of the CDR3: TGTGCCAGCAGCCCGGGGCCGGGACAGGGTTTGGTTGAAGCTTTCTTT. As protein: CASSPGPGQGLVEAFF. Filled out from reference TRBV11-2 and TRBJ1-1, the complete variable domain reads EAGVAQSPRYKIIEKRQSVAFWCNPISGHATLYWYQQILGQGPKLLIQFQNNGVVDDSQLPKDRFSAERLKGVDSTLKIQPAKLEDSAVYLCASSPGPGQGLVEAFFGQGTRLTVV.